Below are 22 T cell receptor beta chains sequenced from a single sample in a study of shared clonotypes between healthy human individuals. Repertoires were generated with immunoSEQ multiplex PCR, while TCRdb's copy carries only in-frame clones and drops some. This table holds approximately 2.1 million clones, approximately 95% found once. The sample taken for sequencing was naive CD4+ T cells from PBMCs. As for subset: CD45RA+ positively selected. All receptors come from a man aged 18 to 29 in good health. Some clones in this sample may be carry-over from other donors' samples.

CDR3 residues: CASSWRGGSAEAFF. DNA for the CDR3: TGTGCCAGCAGCTGGAGGGGAGGGAGCGCTGAAGCTTTCTTT. This chain uses TRBV5-6 with TRBJ1-1, with a possible D match to TRBD1 (5 bases). V shed 3 bases and J shed 6 bases, with 15 bases lying between them. The CDR3 loop spans 14 amino acids. Germline lookup yields CDR1 SGHDT and CDR2 YYEEEE.

V is TRBV5-4 and J is TRBJ2-7; D is unclear. The CDR3 extends over 15 amino acids. CDR1 and CDR2 from the germline V gene are SGHNT and YYREEE (reference sequence). The V and J ends lost 3 bases and 1 base respectively, with 14 bases between them. The CDR3: CASSWVSGSSYEQYF. In DNA form, the CDR3 reads TGTGCCAGCAGCTGGGTTTCTGGTTCGTCCTACGAGCAGTACTTC.

J is TRBJ2-3 and V is TRBV5-1, with a possible D match to TRBD2 (5 bases). Germline V gives CDR1 SGHRS, CDR2 YFSETQ. V lost 4 bases, J lost 0 bases, and 15 bases lay in between. This CDR3 is built from 16 residues. The CDR3 region has the DNA TGCGCCAGCAGCAAGGACTTGGTCCTTAGCACAGATACGCAGTATTTT. It yields the protein CASSKDLVLSTDTQYF.

The chain combines TRBV4-3 with TRBJ2-1, with TRBD1 matching 9 bases. V lost 2 bases and J lost 2; bases outside the gene matches: 7. The CDR3 covers 17 residues. Per germline, CDR1 LGHNA and CDR2 YSLEER. CDR3 nucleotides: TGCGCCAGCAGCCAATCGGACAGGGGACTGGCCTACAATGAGCAGTTCTTC. Amino acid sequence: CASSQSDRGLAYNEQFF.

The V call is TRBV5-5, the J call TRBJ2-3; D not resolved. The V end was cut by 0 bases, the J end by 2 bases, with 7 bases between. Germline V lookup: CDR1 SGHKS, CDR2 YYEKEE (reference sequence). This CDR3 has 14 amino acids. The CDR3 region has the DNA TGTGCCAGCAGCTTGGTCCAGAACACAGATACGCAGTATTTT. Translating it yields CASSLVQNTDTQYF.

The J gene is TRBJ2-3, the V gene TRBV21-1; no check of the table's D call, TRBD1, against the DNA was made. TRBV21-1 represents a pseudogene. The CDR3 length is 19 residues. CDR3 region: CASSKVAGANLWGTDTQYF. CDR3 DNA: TGTGCCAGCAGCAAAGTTGCAGGGGCGAACCTCTGGGGTACAGATACGCAGTATTTT.

This chain links TRBV10-3 with TRBJ2-1; TRBD2 might be the D (7 bases). The CDR3 runs to 15 residues. Germline V gene sequence: CDR1 ENHRY, CDR2 SYGVKD. The ends were cut back, 7 bases at V and 9 bases at J, with 22 bases in the middle. The chain's CDR3 is CAIMPNEGVAGEQFF. CDR3 DNA sequence: TGTGCCATCATGCCTAACGAGGGGGTAGCGGGTGAGCAGTTCTTC.

The J gene is TRBJ1-5, the V gene TRBV6-5, with TRBD1 matching 7 bases. V lost 2 bases and J lost 8; bases outside the gene matches: 6. CDR3 length: 14 residues. Germline lookup yields CDR1 MNHEY and CDR2 SVGAGI. The CDR3 DNA follows: TGTGCCAGCAGTTACAACAGGGGTCTGGAGCCCCAGCATTTT. Its protein is CASSYNRGLEPQHF.

There are a few counts of this clone. The chain employs TRBV5-1 and TRBJ1-1, with TRBD1 identical over 9 bases. The V gene end was trimmed by 4 bases and the J gene end by 2 bases; junction bases not matched to a gene: 9. This CDR3 has 16 residues. From germline, CDR1 is SGHRS and CDR2 YFSETQ. CDR3 in DNA: TGCGCCAGCAGCCCGGGGGACAGGGATTACAACACTGAAGCTTTCTTT. This gives the protein CASSPGDRDYNTEAFF.

The rearrangement joins TRBV11-2 to TRBJ2-7, with TRBD1 identical over 12 bases. The CDR3 totals 18 residues. The germline V gene has CDR1 SGHAT and CDR2 FQNNGV. With V trimmed by 1 base and J by 5 bases, 12 bases remained unmatched. The CDR3 protein is CASSLAFRDRGRINEQYF. CDR3 sequence (DNA): TGTGCCAGCAGCTTAGCTTTCCGGGACAGGGGGCGCATCAACGAGCAGTACTTC.

The chain is built from TRBV15 and TRBJ2-1; D is unresolved. The CDR3 is made up of 14 amino acids. Trimming took 0 bases from V and 7 from J, leaving 10 bases between them. The germline V gene has CDR1 LNHNV and CDR2 YYDKDF (reference sequence). CDR3 loop: CATSRDHARNEQFF. For the CDR3, the DNA is TGTGCCACCAGCAGAGATCACGCTCGAAATGAGCAGTTCTTC.

The gene calls are TRBV6-1 and TRBJ2-7; 9 bases are shared with TRBD1. Germline V gene sequence: CDR1 MNHNS, CDR2 SASEGT. J gave up 5 bases and V 4 bases, and 3 bases lay outside the gene matches. The CDR3 runs 13 residues. The CDR3: CASSGRTGDEQYF. The CDR3 region has the DNA TGTGCCAGCAGTGGTAGGACAGGGGACGAGCAGTACTTC.

A single count supports this clone. This chain uses TRBV2 with TRBJ2-1; D remains unclear. This CDR3 is built from 11 residues. The ends were cut back, 3 bases at V and 8 bases at J, with 5 bases in the middle. The V gene's germline CDR1 is SNHLY and CDR2 FYNNEI. Here the CDR3 reads CASSDVYEQFF. Here the CDR3 DNA reads TGTGCCAGCAGTGACGTCTATGAGCAGTTCTTC.

The rearrangement links TRBV7-9 to TRBJ2-3; possible D gene TRBD2, 5 bases. V lost 3 bases and J 0 bases, leaving 16 bases between the germline ends. The CDR3 loop spans 17 amino acids. The germline gives CDR1 SEHNR, CDR2 FQNEAQ (reference sequence). CDR3 protein: CASSLPPGSVSTDTQYF. The DNA for the CDR3 is TGTGCCAGCAGCTTGCCCCCTGGGAGCGTCAGCACAGATACGCAGTATTTT.

V gene TRBV4-1 combines with J gene TRBJ2-7, with no clear D. Germline-derived CDR1 and CDR2 are MGHRA and YSYEKL. Trimming took off 4 bases at V and 0 bases at J, with 16 bases between the two ends. There are 16 residues in the CDR3. CDR3 DNA sequence: TGCGCCAGCAGCCCCGCGGTACCGAGAAGCTCCTACGAGCAGTACTTC. Encoded protein: CASSPAVPRSSYEQYF.

The gene calls are TRBV28 and TRBJ1-2; D is unresolved. The CDR3 is 13 amino acids. The germline V and J ends were trimmed by 8 bases and 4 bases, with 14 bases remaining between them. Germline values: CDR1 MDHEN, CDR2 SYDVKM. The DNA of the CDR3 is TGTGCCAGCGTACCGGGCGGATTCTATGGCTACACCTTC. It codes for CASVPGGFYGYTF.

This clone occurred once. The chain combines TRBV30 with TRBJ1-4; D call uncertain. The V gene's germline CDR1 is GTSNPN and CDR2 SVGIG (reference sequence). The V end was cut by 4 bases, the J end by 7 bases, with 16 bases between. CDR3 size: 14 residues. The DNA of the CDR3 is TGTGCCTGGAAAGGGCTCTCCGCTGGTGAAAAACTGTTTTTT. Translated, it gives CAWKGLSAGEKLFF.

This sequence joins TRBV28 and TRBJ1-1; no reliable D call. Germline assignment: CDR1 MDHEN and CDR2 SYDVKM. Trimming cost V 8 bases and J 8 bases, with 15 bases left between them. The CDR3 sequence is 12 residues long. The CDR3 spells CASRRPAVEAFF. The DNA for the CDR3 is TGTGCCAGCCGTCGTCCTGCCGTAGAAGCTTTCTTT.

To note about this clone: Other DNA sequences in the sample encode the same CDR3. The gene calls are TRBV7-9 and TRBJ2-5; no definite D call. V lost 3 bases and J lost 4, with 3 bases in between. Germline V CDR1 and CDR2: SEHNR, FQNEAQ (reference sequence). This CDR3 is 11 amino acids long. In DNA, the CDR3 is TGTGCCAGCAGCTTTAGAGAGACCCAGTACTTC. Translating it yields CASSFRETQYF.

Worth noting for this clone: The sample has other DNA sequences that encode this CDR3 too. The chain couples TRBV5-1 to TRBJ2-1, with 8 bases lining up with TRBD2. This CDR3 comprises 15 residues. The V gene end was trimmed by 4 bases and the J gene end by 2 bases; junction bases not matched to a gene: 5. From germline, CDR1 is SGHRS and CDR2 YFSETQ. The CDR3 DNA follows: TGCGCCAGCAGCGTTACTAGCGGCACCTACAATGAGCAGTTCTTC. This codes for CASSVTSGTYNEQFF. Filled out from reference TRBV5-1 and TRBJ2-1, the complete variable domain reads KAGVTQTPRYLIKTRGQQVTLSCSPISGHRSVSWYQQTPGQGLQFLFEYFSETQRNKGNFPGRFSGRQFSNSRSEMNVSTLELGDSALYLCASSVTSGTYNEQFFGPGTRLTVL.

The CDR3 bases are TGTGCCAGCAGTTCCTGGGGGGAAGCGGGTAACTATGGCTACACCTTC. Protein: CASSSWGEAGNYGYTF. The rearrangement uses TRBV28 and TRBJ1-2, with D maybe TRBD1 (5 bases). The CDR3 is 16 amino acids. CDR1 and CDR2 (germline): MDHEN, SYDVKM. The V and J ends lost 4 bases and 1 base respectively, with 16 bases between them.

This clone appeared a single time. The V gene is TRBV5-1, the J gene TRBJ2-7, with 16 nucleotides matching TRBD2. The junction had 7 bases not matched to a gene; V was cut back by 4 bases and J by 6 bases. CDR3 length equals 16 residues. Germline CDR1 and CDR2: SGHRS and YFSETQ. The CDR3 loop is CASSPGTSGRVGEQYF. The CDR3 region has the DNA TGCGCCAGCAGCCCCGGGACTAGCGGGAGGGTGGGCGAGCAGTACTTC.